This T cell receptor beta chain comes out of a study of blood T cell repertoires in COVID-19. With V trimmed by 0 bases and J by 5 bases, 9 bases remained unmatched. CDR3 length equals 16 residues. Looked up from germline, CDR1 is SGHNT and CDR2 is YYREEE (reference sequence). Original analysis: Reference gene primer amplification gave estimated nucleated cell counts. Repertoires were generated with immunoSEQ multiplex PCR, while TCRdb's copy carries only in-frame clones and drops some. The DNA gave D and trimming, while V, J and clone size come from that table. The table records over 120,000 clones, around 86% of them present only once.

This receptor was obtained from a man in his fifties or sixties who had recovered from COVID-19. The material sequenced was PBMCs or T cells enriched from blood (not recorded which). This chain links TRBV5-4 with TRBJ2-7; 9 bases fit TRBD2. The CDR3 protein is CASSLGGLAGTNEQYF. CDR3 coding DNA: TGTGCCAGCAGCTTGGGGGGGCTAGCGGGGACAAACGAGCAGTACTTC.